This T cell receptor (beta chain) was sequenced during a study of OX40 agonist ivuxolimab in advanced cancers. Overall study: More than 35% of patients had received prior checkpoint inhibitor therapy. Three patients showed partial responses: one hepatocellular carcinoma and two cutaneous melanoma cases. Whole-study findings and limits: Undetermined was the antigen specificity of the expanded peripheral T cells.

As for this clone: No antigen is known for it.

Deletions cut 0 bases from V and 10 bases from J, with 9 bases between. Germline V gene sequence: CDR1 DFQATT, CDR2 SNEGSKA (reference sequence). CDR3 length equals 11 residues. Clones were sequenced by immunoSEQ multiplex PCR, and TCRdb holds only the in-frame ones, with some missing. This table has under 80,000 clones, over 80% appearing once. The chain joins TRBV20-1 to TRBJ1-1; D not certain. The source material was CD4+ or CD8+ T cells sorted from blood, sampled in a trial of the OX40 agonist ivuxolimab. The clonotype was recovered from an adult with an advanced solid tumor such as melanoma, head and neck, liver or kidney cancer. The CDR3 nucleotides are TGCAGTGCTAGAGAAAATACATTAGCTTTCTTT. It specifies CSARENTLAFF.